Described below is a single TCR beta chain sequence and its context. Antigen: not known. The data originate from a study of T cells in Graves' hyperthyroidism and ophthalmopathy. RNA transcripts yielded amplified TCR beta CDR3 regions. The primer set for the first-round RT-PCR of the TCR CDR3 was HTBI. TCRdb re-called the multiplex PCR reads with MiXCR, one entry per CDR3 protein. The profile shows some 620,000 distinct CDR3 sequences, around 15% of them singletons. Trimming removed 4 bases from V and 1 base from J, with 26 bases in between. CDR3 length equals 19 residues. In germline, CDR1 is SEHNR, CDR2 FQNEAQ (reference sequence). Regarding the study as a whole: Ophthalmopathy was distinguished from stable hyperthyroidism by 13 V-J signatures.

Sequenced sample: blood. This receptor was obtained from a woman aged 25-40 years with Graves' hyperthyroidism. This rearrangement joins TRBV7-9 to TRBJ2-7; a possible D gene is TRBD2 (6 bases). The CDR3 spells CASSSIRVALSGRSYEQYF. DNA of the CDR3: TGTGCCAGCAGCTCCATTAGGGTGGCTTTAAGCGGGCGTTCCTACGAGCAGTACTTC.